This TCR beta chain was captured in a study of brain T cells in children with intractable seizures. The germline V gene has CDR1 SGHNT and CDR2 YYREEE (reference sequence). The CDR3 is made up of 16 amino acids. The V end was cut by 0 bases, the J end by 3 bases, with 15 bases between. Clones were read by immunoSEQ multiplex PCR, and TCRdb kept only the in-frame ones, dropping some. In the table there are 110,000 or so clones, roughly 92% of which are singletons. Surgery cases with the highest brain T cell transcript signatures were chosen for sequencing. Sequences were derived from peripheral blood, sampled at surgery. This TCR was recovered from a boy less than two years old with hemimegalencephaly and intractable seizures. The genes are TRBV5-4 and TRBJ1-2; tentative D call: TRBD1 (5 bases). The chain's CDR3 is CASSLANEGNHYGYTF. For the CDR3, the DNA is TGTGCCAGCAGCTTGGCCAATGAGGGGAACCACTATGGCTACACCTTC.